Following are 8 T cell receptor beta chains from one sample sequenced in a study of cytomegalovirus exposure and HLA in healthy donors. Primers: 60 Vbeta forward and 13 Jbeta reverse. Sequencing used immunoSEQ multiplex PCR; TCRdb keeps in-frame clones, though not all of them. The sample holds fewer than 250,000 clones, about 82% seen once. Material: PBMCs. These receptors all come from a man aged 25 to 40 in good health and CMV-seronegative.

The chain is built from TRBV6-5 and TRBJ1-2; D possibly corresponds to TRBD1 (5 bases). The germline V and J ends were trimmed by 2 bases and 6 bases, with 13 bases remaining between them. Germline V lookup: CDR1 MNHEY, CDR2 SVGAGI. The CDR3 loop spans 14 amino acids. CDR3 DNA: TGTGCCAGCAGTTACACTCCCCGGGGGAATGGCTACACCTTC. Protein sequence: CASSYTPRGNGYTF.

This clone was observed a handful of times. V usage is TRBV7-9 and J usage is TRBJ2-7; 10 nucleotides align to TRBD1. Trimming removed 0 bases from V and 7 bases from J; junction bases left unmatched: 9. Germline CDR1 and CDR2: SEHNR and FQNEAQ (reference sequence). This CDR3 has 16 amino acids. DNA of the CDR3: TGTGCCAGCAGCTTAGCGGGGGGGACAGGGGCCGAGGAGCAGTACTTC. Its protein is CASSLAGGTGAEEQYF.

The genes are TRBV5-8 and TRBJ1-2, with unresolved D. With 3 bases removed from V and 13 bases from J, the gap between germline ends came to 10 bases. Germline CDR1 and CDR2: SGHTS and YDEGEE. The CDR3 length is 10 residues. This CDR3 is CASSSGEGTF. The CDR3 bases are TGTGCCAGCAGCTCCGGAGAGGGCACCTTC.

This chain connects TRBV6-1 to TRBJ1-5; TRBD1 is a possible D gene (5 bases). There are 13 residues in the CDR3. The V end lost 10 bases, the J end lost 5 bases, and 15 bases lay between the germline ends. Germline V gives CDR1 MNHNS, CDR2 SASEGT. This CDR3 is CATQGFGYQPQHF. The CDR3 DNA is TGTGCCACCCAGGGTTTTGGATATCAGCCCCAGCATTTT.

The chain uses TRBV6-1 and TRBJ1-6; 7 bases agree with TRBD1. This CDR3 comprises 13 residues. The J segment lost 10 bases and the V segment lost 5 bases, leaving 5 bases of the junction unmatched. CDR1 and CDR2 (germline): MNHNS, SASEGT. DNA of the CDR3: TGTGCCAGCAGTCAGACAGGGCGCTCACCCCTCCACTTT. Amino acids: CASSQTGRSPLHF.

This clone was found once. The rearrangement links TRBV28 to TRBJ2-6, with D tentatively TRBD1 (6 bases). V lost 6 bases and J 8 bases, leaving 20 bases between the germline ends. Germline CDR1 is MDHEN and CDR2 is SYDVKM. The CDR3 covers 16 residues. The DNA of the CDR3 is TGTGCCAGCAGGCCCCTACAGGGTTCCAGCACCAACGTCCTGACTTTC. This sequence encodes CASRPLQGSSTNVLTF.

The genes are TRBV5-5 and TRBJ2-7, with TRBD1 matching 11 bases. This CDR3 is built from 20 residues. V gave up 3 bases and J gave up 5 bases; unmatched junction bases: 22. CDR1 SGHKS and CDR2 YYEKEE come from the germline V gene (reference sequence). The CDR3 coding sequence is TGTGCCAGCAGCTCCGGGGCCCGGGACAGGGGGGAATGGGTTCTGAACGAGCAGTACTTC. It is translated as CASSSGARDRGEWVLNEQYF.

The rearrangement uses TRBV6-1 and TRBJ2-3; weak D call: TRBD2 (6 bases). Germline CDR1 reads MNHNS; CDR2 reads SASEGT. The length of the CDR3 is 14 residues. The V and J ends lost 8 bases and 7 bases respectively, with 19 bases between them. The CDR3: CASYEGGGIHTQYF. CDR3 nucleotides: TGTGCCAGCTACGAGGGAGGAGGGATACATACGCAGTATTTT.